The 20 T cell receptor beta chains below were found in one sample sequenced in a study of T cells in localized non-small cell lung cancer (dated by TCRdb to 2020 to 2021). The library came from the immunoSEQ multiplex PCR assay. TCRdb holds this immuneACCESS table with in-frame rearrangements only. Some clones are missing; in checked studies, unresolved V genes explain under half, and the rest has no known cause. Within this sample are about 70,000 clones, with approximately 87% of them counted one time only. The ten biggest clones cover 20% to 25% of the sample. The specimen comprised peripheral blood, sampled before any cancer treatment. Receptor source: a male donor at least 60 years old with stage III squamous cell lung carcinoma.

The rearrangement uses TRBV9 and TRBJ2-2; TRBD2 matches 9 bases. The germline CDR1 and CDR2 sequences are SGDLS and YYNGEE. The CDR3 consists of 16 residues. V was pared by 4 bases and J by 4 bases, with 8 bases of the junction left unmatched. The CDR3 sequence: CASSPRTSAFTGELFF. The CDR3 DNA reads TGTGCCAGCAGCCCCCGGACTAGCGCCTTCACCGGGGAGCTGTTTTTT.

This chain connects TRBV2 to TRBJ2-4, with D perhaps given as TRBD1 or TRBD2 (6 bases each). Looked up from germline, CDR1 is SNHLY and CDR2 is FYNNEI. V was trimmed by 6 bases and J by 2 bases, leaving 20 bases between them. The length of the CDR3 is 17 residues. The CDR3 nucleotides read TGTGCCAGCAGGCGGGACAATGGCTTTGCGTCCAAAAACATTCAGTACTTC. This codes for CASRRDNGFASKNIQYF.

This clone was detected only a few times. The chain is built from TRBV5-6 and TRBJ1-1; D is perhaps TRBD1 (5 bases). The CDR3 is 14 amino acids. Germline V gives CDR1 SGHDT, CDR2 YYEEEE. Trimming cost V 3 bases and J 3 bases, with 12 bases left between them. CDR3 sequence reads: CASSSTRGYTEAFF. In nucleotides, the CDR3 is TGTGCCAGCAGCTCGACCCGGGGGTACACTGAAGCTTTCTTT.

The chain joins TRBV7-8 to TRBJ2-1, with D perhaps matching TRBD2 (7 bases). This CDR3 spans 15 amino acids. Trimming removed 2 bases at V and 4 bases at J, with 12 bases between. Germline values: CDR1 SGHVS, CDR2 FQNEAQ. CDR3 coding DNA: TGTGCCAGCAGCTTACGGGGGGCGAGATACAATGAGCAGTTCTTC. Translation gives CASSLRGARYNEQFF. The full variable domain, completed using reference TRBV7-8 and TRBJ2-1, is GAGVSQSPRYKVAKRGQDVALRCDPISGHVSLFWYQQALGQGPEFLTYFQNEAQLDKSGLPSDRFFAERPEGSVSTLKIQRTQQEDSAVYLCASSLRGARYNEQFFGPGTRLTVL.

V gene TRBV6-6 combines with J gene TRBJ2-1, with D hard to call. The V gene lost 7 bases and the J gene lost 3 bases, with 7 bases spanning the gap. This CDR3 comprises 12 residues. Germline V lookup: CDR1 MNHNY, CDR2 SVGAGI (reference sequence). The CDR3 DNA reads as TGTGCCAGCAAGGGCTACTACAATGAGCAGTTCTTC. This translates into CASKGYYNEQFF.

This CDR3 reads CASSLGQGKAEQYF. The CDR3 DNA reads as TGTGCCAGCAGCCTGGGACAGGGAAAGGCCGAGCAGTACTTC. The chain carries TRBV5-4 and TRBJ2-7; 9 positions match TRBD1. The trim removed 4 bases at V and 6 bases at J, leaving 8 bases unmatched. The CDR3 is 14 residues long. Germline values: CDR1 SGHNT, CDR2 YYREEE (reference sequence).

The CDR3 bases are TGTGCCTGGGGCGCAAACTCTGGAAACACCATATATTTT. This codes for CAWGANSGNTIYF. The V call is TRBV30, the J call TRBJ1-3; D call uncertain. Germline CDR1 is GTSNPN and CDR2 is SVGIG (reference sequence). Trimming took 5 bases from V and 0 from J, leaving 8 bases between them. The CDR3 has 13 residues.

This clone was found once. The rearrangement joins TRBV6-1 to TRBJ1-3, with TRBD1 as a possible D gene (5 bases). This CDR3 contains 15 residues. With 3 bases removed from V and 0 bases from J, the gap between germline ends came to 9 bases. In germline, CDR1 is MNHNS, CDR2 SASEGT. Here the CDR3 DNA reads TGTGCCAGCAGTGACTCCAGGGACTCTGGAAACACCATATATTTT. Protein product: CASSDSRDSGNTIYF.

J is TRBJ1-2 and V is TRBV7-9; D remains unclear. Germline V CDR1 and CDR2: SEHNR, FQNEAQ (reference sequence). The CDR3 loop spans 14 amino acids. Between the trimmed V and J ends, which lost 3 bases and 0 bases, there was a span of 8 bases. CDR3 nucleotide sequence: TGTGCCAGCAGCTTGAAAAGTACTAACTATGGCTACACCTTC. Amino acids: CASSLKSTNYGYTF.

This clone showed up just a few times. The chain combines TRBV19 with TRBJ1-1; 7 bases fit TRBD1. Losses at the gene ends were 3 bases for V and 1 base for J; bases not matched to a gene: 8. The CDR3 spans 16 residues. The V gene's germline CDR1 is LNHDA and CDR2 SQIVND (reference sequence). The CDR3 DNA reads as TGTGCCAGTAGTATGGCAGGGGGATGGAAGAACACTGAAGCTTTCTTT. Encoded protein: CASSMAGGWKNTEAFF.

The chain has TRBV10-3 and TRBJ1-6; a possible D gene is TRBD1 (6 bases). The CDR3 consists of 17 residues. CDR1 and CDR2 (germline): ENHRY, SYGVKD. Between the trimmed V and J ends, which lost 2 bases and 1 base, there was a span of 12 bases. In nucleotides, the CDR3 is TGTGCCATCAGTGAGACCCAGGGGAGGTCCTATAATTCACCCCTCCACTTT. This encodes CAISETQGRSYNSPLHF.

The chain uses TRBV4-2 and TRBJ1-1; TRBD1 aligns across 8 bases. With 3 bases clipped from V and 10 bases from J, the junction kept 13 bases outside the gene matches. Germline V lookup: CDR1 LGHNA, CDR2 YNFKEQ. The CDR3 totals 15 residues. The CDR3 is CASSQNSQGDLGAFF. In DNA form, the CDR3 reads TGTGCCAGCAGCCAGAACTCACAGGGGGACCTAGGAGCTTTCTTT.

The CDR3 region has the DNA TGTGCCAGCCGGAGGGGGCACCAAACGGGTTGGGAAAAACTGTTTTTT. Translated: CASRRGHQTGWEKLFF. The chain couples TRBV6-6 to TRBJ1-4; 7 bases are shared with TRBD1. The trim removed 8 bases at V and 8 bases at J, leaving 17 bases unmatched. The CDR3 runs to 16 residues. Germline loops: CDR1 MNHNY, CDR2 SVGAGI (reference sequence).

The rearrangement links TRBV7-6 to TRBJ2-5; 7 positions agree with TRBD1. This CDR3 is built from 14 residues. Germline V lookup: CDR1 SGHVS, CDR2 FNYEAQ. With 7 bases clipped from V and 2 bases from J, the junction kept 7 bases outside the gene matches. The CDR3 nucleotides read TGTGCCAGCACAAGGACAGGACTTCAAGAGACCCAGTACTTC. Its translation: CASTRTGLQETQYF.

This clone was recorded once. J is TRBJ2-1 and V is TRBV5-4; D ambiguous. V lost 1 base and J 5 bases, leaving 7 bases between the germline ends. Germline CDR1 is SGHNT and CDR2 is YYREEE (reference sequence). The CDR3 is 13 residues long. As DNA, the CDR3 is TGTGCCAGCAGCTTGCCCAGCGACAATGAGCAGTTCTTC. This gives the protein CASSLPSDNEQFF. The entire variable domain, with the rest obtained from reference TRBV5-4 and TRBJ2-1, is as follows: ETGVTQSPTHLIKTRGQQVTLRCSSQSGHNTVSWYQQALGQGPQFIFQYYREEENGRGNFPPRFSGLQFPNYSSELNVNALELDDSALYLCASSLPSDNEQFFGPGTRLTVL.

V and J are TRBV7-8 and TRBJ2-7; TRBD1 matches at 7 bases. Germline trimming cut 2 bases from V and 6 bases from J; bases unmatched to any gene: 16. The CDR3 has 17 residues. Germline V CDR1 and CDR2: SGHVS, FQNEAQ. DNA for the CDR3: TGTGCCAGCAGCTTATTCCTGACAGGGACATCGTTCGGCGAGCAGTACTTC. It encodes CASSLFLTGTSFGEQYF.

This chain connects TRBV14 to TRBJ2-1; D is undetermined. Trimming took 4 bases from V and 1 from J, leaving 20 bases between them. This CDR3 has 18 residues. Looked up from germline, CDR1 is SGHDN and CDR2 is FVKESK. CDR3 amino acids: CASSPLVNTGRSYNEQFF. The CDR3 nucleotides read TGTGCCAGCAGCCCCCTGGTCAATACTGGTAGATCCTACAATGAGCAGTTCTTC.

The rearrangement joins TRBV5-1 to TRBJ2-5; TRBD1 matches 7 bases. The CDR3 is 15 residues long. The V segment lost 4 bases and the J segment 2 bases; nucleotides outside the gene matches: 8. Germline V gene lookup returns CDR1 SGHRS and CDR2 YFSETQ. As DNA, the CDR3 is TGCGCCAGCAGCATATCCGGGACAGCGCAAGAGACCCAGTACTTC. This encodes CASSISGTAQETQYF.

The chain uses TRBV5-1 and TRBJ1-2, with 7 bases matching TRBD1. CDR1 and CDR2 (germline): SGHRS, YFSETQ. CDR3 length: 16 residues. Germline trimming cut 3 bases from V and 2 bases from J; bases unmatched to any gene: 10. The CDR3 loop reads CASSSPDRAENYGYTF. CDR3 bases: TGCGCCAGCAGCTCTCCTGACAGGGCAGAGAACTATGGCTACACCTTC.

The chain joins TRBV10-3 to TRBJ2-6, with unresolved D. CDR3 size: 15 residues. Per germline, CDR1 ENHRY and CDR2 SYGVKD. V was clipped by 3 bases and J by 0 bases, with 6 bases between them. CDR3 region: CAISDQGSGANVLTF. The CDR3 coding sequence is TGTGCCATCAGTGATCAAGGCTCTGGGGCCAACGTCCTGACTTTC.